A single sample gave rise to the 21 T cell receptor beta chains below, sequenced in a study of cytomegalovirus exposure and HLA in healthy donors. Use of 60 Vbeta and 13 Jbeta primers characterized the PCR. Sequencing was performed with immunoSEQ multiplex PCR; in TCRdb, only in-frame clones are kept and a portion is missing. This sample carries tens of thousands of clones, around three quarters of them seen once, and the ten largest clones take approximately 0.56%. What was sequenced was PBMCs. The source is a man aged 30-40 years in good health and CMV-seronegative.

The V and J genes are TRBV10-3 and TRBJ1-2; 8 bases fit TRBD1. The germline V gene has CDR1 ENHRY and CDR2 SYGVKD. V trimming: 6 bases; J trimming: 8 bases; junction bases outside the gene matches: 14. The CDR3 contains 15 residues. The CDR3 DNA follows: TGTGCCATCAGCCCCGGGACAGGCAGGGTGGGGGGCTACACCTTC. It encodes CAISPGTGRVGGYTF.

The CDR3 protein is CASSVQQGATEAFF. CDR3 nucleotide sequence: TGTGCCAGCAGCGTACAACAGGGGGCTACTGAAGCTTTCTTT. This rearrangement joins TRBV9 to TRBJ1-1, with 9 positions matching TRBD1. Trimming took 1 base from V and 5 from J; bases not matched to a gene: 3. Germline assignment: CDR1 SGDLS and CDR2 YYNGEE. This CDR3 has 14 residues.

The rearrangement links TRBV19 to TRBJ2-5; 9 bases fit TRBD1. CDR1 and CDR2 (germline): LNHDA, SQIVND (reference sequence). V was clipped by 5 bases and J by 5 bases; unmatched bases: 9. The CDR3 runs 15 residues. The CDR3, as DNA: TGTGCCAGTAGTCTGAGACAGGGGGTTCGGGAGACCCAGTACTTC. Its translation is CASSLRQGVRETQYF.

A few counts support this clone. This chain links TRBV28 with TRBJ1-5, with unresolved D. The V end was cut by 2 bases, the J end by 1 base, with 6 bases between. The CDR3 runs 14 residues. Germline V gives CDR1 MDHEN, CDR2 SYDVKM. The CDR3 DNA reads TGTGCCAGCAGTTTACATGTCAGCAATCAGCCCCAGCATTTT. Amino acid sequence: CASSLHVSNQPQHF.

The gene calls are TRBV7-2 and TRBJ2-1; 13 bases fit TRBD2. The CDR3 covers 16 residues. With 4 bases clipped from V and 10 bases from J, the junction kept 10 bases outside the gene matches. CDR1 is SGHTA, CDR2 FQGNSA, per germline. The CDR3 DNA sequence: TGTGCCAGCAGCTGGACCGGGACTAGCGGGGTCCAGGAGCAGTTCTTC. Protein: CASSWTGTSGVQEQFF.

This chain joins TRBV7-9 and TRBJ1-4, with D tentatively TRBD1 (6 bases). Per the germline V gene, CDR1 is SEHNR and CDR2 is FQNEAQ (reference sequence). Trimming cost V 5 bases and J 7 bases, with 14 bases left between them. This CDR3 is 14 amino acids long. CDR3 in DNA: TGTGCCAGCAGCCCCCAGGGGTCGGGTGAAAAACTGTTTTTT. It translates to CASSPQGSGEKLFF.

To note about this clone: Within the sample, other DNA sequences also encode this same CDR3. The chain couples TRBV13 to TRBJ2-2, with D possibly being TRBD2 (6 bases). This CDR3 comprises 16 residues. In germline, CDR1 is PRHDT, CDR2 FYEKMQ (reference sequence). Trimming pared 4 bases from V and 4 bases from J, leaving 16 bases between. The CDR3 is CASSSRGGPLTGELFF. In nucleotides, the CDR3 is TGTGCCAGCAGCTCACGCGGAGGGCCACTCACCGGGGAGCTGTTTTTT.

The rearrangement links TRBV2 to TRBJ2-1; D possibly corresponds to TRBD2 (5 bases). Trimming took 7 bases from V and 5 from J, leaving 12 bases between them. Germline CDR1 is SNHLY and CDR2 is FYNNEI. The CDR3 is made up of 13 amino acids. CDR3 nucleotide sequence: TGTGCCAGCACGAGGGCAGGAAACAATGAGCAGTTCTTC. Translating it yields CASTRAGNNEQFF.

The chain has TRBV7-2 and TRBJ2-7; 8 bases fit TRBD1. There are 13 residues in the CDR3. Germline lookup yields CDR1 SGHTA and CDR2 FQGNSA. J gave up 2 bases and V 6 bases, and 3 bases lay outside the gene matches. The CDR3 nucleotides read TGTGCCAGCAGTTCACAGGGGGCCTACGAGCAGTACTTC. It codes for CASSSQGAYEQYF.

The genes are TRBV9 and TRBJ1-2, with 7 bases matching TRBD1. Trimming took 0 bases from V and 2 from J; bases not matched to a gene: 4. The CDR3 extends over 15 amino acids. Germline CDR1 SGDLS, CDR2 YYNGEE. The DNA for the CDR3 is TGTGCCAGCAGCGTAGCGCCGGGACAGAACTATGGCTACACCTTC. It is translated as CASSVAPGQNYGYTF.

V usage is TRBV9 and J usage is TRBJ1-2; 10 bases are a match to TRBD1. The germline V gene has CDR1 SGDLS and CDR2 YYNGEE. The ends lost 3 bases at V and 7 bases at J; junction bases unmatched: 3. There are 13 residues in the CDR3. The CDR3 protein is CASSGGQGPGYTF. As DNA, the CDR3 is TGTGCCAGCAGCGGGGGACAGGGGCCTGGCTACACCTTC.

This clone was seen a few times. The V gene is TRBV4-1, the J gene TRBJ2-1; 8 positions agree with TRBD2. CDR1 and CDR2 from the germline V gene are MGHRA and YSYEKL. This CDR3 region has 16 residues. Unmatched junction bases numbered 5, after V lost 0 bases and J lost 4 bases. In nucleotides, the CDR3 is TGCGCCAGCAGCCAAGAGCTAGCGGGCAGTTACAATGAGCAGTTCTTC. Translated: CASSQELAGSYNEQFF.

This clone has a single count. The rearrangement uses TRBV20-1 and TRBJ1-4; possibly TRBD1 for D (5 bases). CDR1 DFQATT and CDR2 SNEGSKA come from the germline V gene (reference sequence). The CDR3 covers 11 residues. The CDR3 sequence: CSYPLGGRLFF. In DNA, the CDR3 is TGCAGCTATCCTCTGGGGGGAAGGCTGTTTTTT.

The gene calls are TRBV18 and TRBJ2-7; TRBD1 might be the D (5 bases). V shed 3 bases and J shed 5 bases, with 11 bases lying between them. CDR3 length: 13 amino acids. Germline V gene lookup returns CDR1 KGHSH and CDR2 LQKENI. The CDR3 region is CASSPPGYHEQYF. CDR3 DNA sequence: TGTGCCAGCTCACCCCCAGGGTACCACGAGCAGTACTTC. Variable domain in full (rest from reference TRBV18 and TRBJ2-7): NAGVMQNPRHLVRRRGQEARLRCSPMKGHSHVYWYRQLPEEGLKFMVYLQKENIIDESGMPKERFSAEFPKEGPSILRIQQVVRGDSAAYFCASSPPGYHEQYFGPGTRLTVT.

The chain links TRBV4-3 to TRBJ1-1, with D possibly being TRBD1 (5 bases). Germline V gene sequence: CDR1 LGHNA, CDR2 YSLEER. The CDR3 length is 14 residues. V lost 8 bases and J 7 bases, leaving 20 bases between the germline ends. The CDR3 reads CASGGREFGGEAFF. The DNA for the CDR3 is TGCGCCAGCGGGGGACGGGAGTTTGGGGGTGAAGCTTTCTTT.

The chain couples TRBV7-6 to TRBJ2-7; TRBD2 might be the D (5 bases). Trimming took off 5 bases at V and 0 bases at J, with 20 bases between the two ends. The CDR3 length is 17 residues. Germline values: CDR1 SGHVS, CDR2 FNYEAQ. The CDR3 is CASSRLRECPSSYEQYV. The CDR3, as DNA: TGTGCCAGCAGCCGACTTAGGGAGTGCCCTAGCTCCTACGAGCAGTACGTC.

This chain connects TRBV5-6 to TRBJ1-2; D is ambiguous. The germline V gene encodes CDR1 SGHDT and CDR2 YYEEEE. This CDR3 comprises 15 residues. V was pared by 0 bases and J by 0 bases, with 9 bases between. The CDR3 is CASSLVTNSNYGYTF. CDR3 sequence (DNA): TGTGCCAGCAGCTTGGTGACAAATTCTAACTATGGCTACACCTTC.

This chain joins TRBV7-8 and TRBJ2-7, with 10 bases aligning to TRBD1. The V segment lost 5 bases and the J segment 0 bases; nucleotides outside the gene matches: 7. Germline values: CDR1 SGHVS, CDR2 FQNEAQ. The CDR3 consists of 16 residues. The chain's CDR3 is CASSRSDRGTSYEQYV. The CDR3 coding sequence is TGTGCCAGCAGCAGATCGGACAGGGGGACCTCCTACGAGCAGTACGTC.

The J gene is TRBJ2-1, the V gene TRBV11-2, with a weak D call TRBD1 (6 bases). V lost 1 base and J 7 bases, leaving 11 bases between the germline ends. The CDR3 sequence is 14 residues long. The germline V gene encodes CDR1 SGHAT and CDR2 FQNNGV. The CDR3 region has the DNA TGTGCCAGCAGCTTAGGTATGGGGGCGAATGAGCAGTTCTTC. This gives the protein CASSLGMGANEQFF.

The CDR3 protein is CASSHSDRQKYEQYF. CDR3 bases: TGTGCCAGCAGCCACAGTGATAGGCAGAAATACGAGCAGTACTTC. The chain couples TRBV6-1 to TRBJ2-7; D gene uncertain. Trimming removed 6 bases at V and 4 bases at J, with 19 bases between. The germline CDR1 and CDR2 sequences are MNHNS and SASEGT. The CDR3 is 15 amino acids.

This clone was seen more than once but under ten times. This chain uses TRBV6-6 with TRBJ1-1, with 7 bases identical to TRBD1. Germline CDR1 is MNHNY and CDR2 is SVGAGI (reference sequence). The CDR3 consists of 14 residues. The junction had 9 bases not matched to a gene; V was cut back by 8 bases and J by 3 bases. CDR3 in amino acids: CASVPRGRYTEAFF. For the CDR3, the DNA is TGTGCCAGCGTCCCCAGGGGGAGGTACACTGAAGCTTTCTTT.